The T cell receptor (beta chain) described here comes from a study of blood T cell repertoires in COVID-19. Study context: Acute and convalescent COVID-19 specimens originated in the United States, Italy and Spain. T cells, B-cell-depleted T cells, or PBMCs supplied cDNA or gDNA.

The table lists this clone with a count of one. CDR1 MNHEY and CDR2 SVGAGI come from the germline V gene. The V end lost 7 bases, the J end lost 4 bases, and 19 bases lay between the germline ends. CDR3 length equals 15 residues. Per the authors' pipeline: Amplification of reference gene primers was used by the study to estimate nucleated cell counts. The method was immunoSEQ multiplex PCR; TCRdb's version includes in-frame clones alone and lacks a portion of them. The V and J calls and the clone size are those of that table, but D and trimming were determined from the DNA. Of about 210,000 clones listed, around 88% are singletons.

This sequence originates from a man aged 45-65 years with active or convalescent COVID-19. Input material: peripheral blood. V usage is TRBV6-5 and J usage is TRBJ1-1; maybe TRBD1 (6 bases). The CDR3 region is CASMEHRAETTEAFF. CDR3 DNA: TGTGCCAGCATGGAACACAGGGCGGAGACCACTGAAGCTTTCTTT.